The next 10 T cell receptor beta chains were all read from a single sample in a study of response to subunit inactivated influenza vaccine. MiXCR was run by TCRdb on the RT-PCR reads, yielding one entry per CDR3 protein. The sample lists about 540,000 distinct CDR3 sequences, about 15% seen once, with over 8.5% in the top ten. The sequenced sample was PBMCs from blood, obtained roughly 12 days after vaccination. Receptor source: a man in his fifties who received an inactivated influenza vaccine.

The gene calls are TRBV20-1 and TRBJ2-2, with D hard to call. The V end lost 1 base, the J end lost 0 bases, and 6 bases lay between the germline ends. The CDR3 length is 14 residues. Germline values: CDR1 DFQATT, CDR2 SNEGSKA (reference sequence). The CDR3 here is CSARADANTGELFF. CDR3 nucleotides: TGCAGTGCTAGAGCGGACGCGAACACCGGGGAGCTGTTTTTT.

CDR3 loop: CASSIGGLDYGYTF. In DNA form, the CDR3 reads TGTGCCAGTAGTATAGGCGGTCTTGACTATGGCTACACCTTC. The V gene is TRBV19, the J gene TRBJ1-2; D is uncertain. CDR1 and CDR2 (germline): LNHDA, SQIVND (reference sequence). This CDR3 comprises 14 residues. The V end lost 1 base, the J end lost 3 bases, and 9 bases lay between the germline ends.

To note about this clonotype: At one boundary the junction diverges from the germline segment, which might be a read error. The chain recombines TRBV4-3 with TRBJ2-5, with D unresolved. Germline assignment: CDR1 LGHNA and CDR2 YSLEER. The CDR3 is 18 amino acids. CDR3 in amino acids: CASSQALPWGLYQETQYF. CDR3 sequence (DNA): TGCGCCAGCAGTCAAGCCCTGCCTTGGGGTTTGTACCAAGAGACCCAGTACTTC.

The J gene is TRBJ1-5, the V gene TRBV4-2; a weak D match, TRBD1 (6 bases). V lost 0 bases, J lost 7 bases, and 16 bases lay in between. Germline CDR1 reads LGHNA; CDR2 reads YNFKEQ. This CDR3 has 16 amino acids. CDR3 sequence (DNA): TGTGCCAGCAGCCAAGATTGGTTTGGCAGGGGCCAGCCCCAGCATTTT. Amino acid sequence: CASSQDWFGRGQPQHF.

The chain links TRBV20-1 to TRBJ1-5; TRBD1 is a possible D gene (6 bases). The V end was cut by 6 bases, the J end by 3 bases, with 15 bases between. The CDR3 covers 14 residues. CDR1 is DFQATT, CDR2 SNEGSKA, per germline (reference sequence). The CDR3 nucleotides read TGCAGTGCCACTGAACAGGGTCTCAATCAGCCCCAGCATTTT. Residues: CSATEQGLNQPQHF.

There are a few counts of this clonotype. The rearrangement joins TRBV7-2 to TRBJ2-1, with TRBD2 identical over 7 bases. Germline values: CDR1 SGHTA, CDR2 FQGNSA. The CDR3 is 17 residues long. V gave up 0 bases and J gave up 4 bases; unmatched junction bases: 9. The CDR3: CASSLAWASGAYNEQFF. The CDR3 DNA follows: TGTGCCAGCAGCTTAGCGTGGGCTAGCGGAGCGTACAATGAGCAGTTCTTC.

This chain joins TRBV19 and TRBJ2-1; 9 bases match TRBD2. Germline loops: CDR1 LNHDA, CDR2 SQIVND (reference sequence). V lost 9 bases to trimming and J lost 8 bases; unmatched junction nucleotides: 14. The CDR3 extends over 15 amino acids. The CDR3 DNA sequence: TGTGCCAGCCGAAAGGGTAGCGGGAGAATCTATGAGCAGTTCTTC. It codes for CASRKGSGRIYEQFF. The variable domain in full, with the rest retrieved from reference TRBV19 and TRBJ2-1, is DGGITQSPKYLFRKEGQNVTLSCEQNLNHDAMYWYRQDPGQGLRLIYYSQIVNDFQKGDIAEGYSVSREKKESFPLTVTSAQKNPTAFYLCASRKGSGRIYEQFFGPGTRLTVL.

The sample holds one count of this clonotype. The chain recombines TRBV6-2 or TRBV6-3 with TRBJ2-7, with D possibly called TRBD1 or TRBD2 (5 bases each). Germline-derived CDR1 and CDR2 are MNHEY and SVGEGT. CDR3 size: 13 residues. Deletions cut 9 bases from V and 4 bases from J, with 16 bases between. The CDR3 nucleotides are TGTGCCAGTCAGGGAGCTTTGCGTTACGAGCAGTACTTC. This codes for CASQGALRYEQYF.

This clonotype was seen only a few times. The chain links TRBV28 to TRBJ2-2, with a possible D match to TRBD2 (5 bases). The CDR3 contains 15 residues. Germline V gene data show CDR1 as MDHEN and CDR2 as SYDVKM. V was pared by 3 bases and J by 4 bases, with 12 bases between. Here the CDR3 DNA reads TGTGCCAGCAGTTTTCTGGGTGAGGGCACCGGGGAGCTGTTTTTT. Its translation: CASSFLGEGTGELFF.

The chain employs TRBV2 and TRBJ2-2, with D unclear. The CDR3 contains 14 residues. Trimming cost V 5 bases and J 2 bases, with 9 bases left between them. Germline CDR1 reads SNHLY; CDR2 reads FYNNEI. CDR3 protein: CASSQEKNTGELFF. CDR3 DNA sequence: TGTGCCAGCAGTCAGGAGAAAAACACCGGGGAGCTGTTTTTT.